The TCR beta chain under discussion was sequenced for a study of T-cell memory formation after mild COVID-19. Turning to the study itself: TCR clusters largely stayed donor specific. Findings and caveats of the study: Largely, contracting CD4+ clones fell within CM and EM, and contracting CD8+ clones within EMRA. A balance of CD4 and CD8 characterized clones contracting day 15 to 85, whereas later expanders leaned CD4+.

Employing constant-segment primers, 5'RACE generated TCR alpha and TCR beta cDNA libraries bearing sample barcodes and UMIs. TCRdb reprocessed the 5' RACE reads via MiXCR and lists one record per CDR3 protein. Among about 320,000 distinct CDR3 sequences listed, roughly an eighth were seen once. Worth noting for this clonotype: Its antigen remains unidentified.

Germline CDR1 is MNHEY and CDR2 is SVGEGT. The CDR3 covers 13 residues. The ends were cut back, 0 bases at V and 4 bases at J, with 6 bases in the middle. Sequencing input: PBMCs or a T cell subset sorted from them (not recorded which). This clonotype originated in a man aged 18 to 30 who had mild COVID-19 (a few samples of this study predate the infection). Cell type and time point are not known. The chain couples TRBV6-2 or TRBV6-3 to TRBJ1-1; D remains ambiguous. CDR3 in DNA: TGTGCCAGCAGTTACTCGCCGACCACTGAAGCTTTCTTT. Its protein is CASSYSPTTEAFF.